This TCR beta chain stems from a study of T cells after yellow fever vaccination. Study-wide results and limits: The CD4 compartment and the CD8 compartment contained a small share of clonotypes in common.

As TCR cDNA was made by 5'RACE template switching, a universal primer site and UMIs were added. TCRdb ran MiXCR on the 5' RACE reads and lists one entry per CDR3 protein. In the table there are around 320,000 distinct CDR3 sequences, around 4.3% of which are singletons. The CDR3 runs to 13 residues. Trimming took 2 bases from V and 4 from J, leaving 9 bases between them. Germline lookup yields CDR1 SGHRS and CDR2 YFSETQ. This clonotype has more than one count but fewer than ten. Its specificity is not known. This chain uses TRBV5-1 with TRBJ1-2; D is ambiguous. This clonotype originated in a man younger than 30 who received the YFV17D yellow fever vaccine. Sequencing used PBMCs, obtained 15 days after the yellow fever booster vaccination. CDR3 in amino acids: CASSFTESYGYTF. DNA of the CDR3: TGCGCCAGCAGCTTTACGGAGTCCTATGGCTACACCTTC.